These 30 T cell receptor beta chains came from one sample sequenced in a study of blood T cell repertoires in COVID-19. The method was immunoSEQ multiplex PCR; TCRdb's version includes in-frame clones alone and lacks a portion of them. The table records about 270,000 clones, roughly nine tenths of them present only once. The sequencing sample was made of peripheral blood. These receptors originate from a man aged 35 to 55 with active or convalescent COVID-19.

The V call is TRBV12-3 or TRBV12-4, the J call TRBJ2-7, with no clear D. With 6 bases removed from V and 5 bases from J, the gap between germline ends came to 8 bases. The CDR3 totals 11 residues. The CDR3 reads CASRSRHEQYF. CDR3 bases: TGTGCCAGCAGGAGCCGTCACGAGCAGTACTTC.

The chain is built from TRBV28 and TRBJ2-5; 8 nucleotides match TRBD1. Trimming removed 6 bases from V and 4 bases from J; junction bases left unmatched: 4. CDR1 is MDHEN, CDR2 SYDVKM, per germline. The CDR3 consists of 13 residues. The CDR3 sequence is CASRPGGSETQYF. As DNA, the CDR3 is TGTGCCAGCAGACCAGGGGGCTCAGAGACCCAGTACTTC.

The V and J genes are TRBV18 and TRBJ1-1; 10 bases match TRBD1. Germline V gene sequence: CDR1 KGHSH, CDR2 LQKENI. There are 15 residues in the CDR3. Trimming cost V 2 bases and J 1 base; bases outside gene matches: 1. CDR3 coding DNA: TGTGCCAGCTCACCAGGGACAGGGGCGAACACTGAAGCTTTCTTT. Translated: CASSPGTGANTEAFF.

To note about this clone: Other nucleotide sequences from this sample produce the same CDR3. The chain recombines TRBV5-4 with TRBJ1-2; 8 nucleotides line up with TRBD1. J gave up 4 bases and V 4 bases, and 3 bases lay outside the gene matches. This CDR3 region has 13 residues. CDR1 SGHNT and CDR2 YYREEE come from the germline V gene (reference sequence). Here the CDR3 DNA reads TGTGCCAGCAGCCCTGGACAGGGCTATGGCTACACCTTC. Amino acids: CASSPGQGYGYTF.

The chain links TRBV28 to TRBJ1-6, with TRBD1 matching 7 bases. CDR3 length: 15 amino acids. Germline V gene sequence: CDR1 MDHEN, CDR2 SYDVKM. The junction had 9 bases not matched to a gene; V was cut back by 7 bases and J by 6 bases. Here the CDR3 reads CASNNQQGRNSPLHF. The CDR3, as DNA: TGTGCCAGCAACAATCAACAGGGGCGTAATTCACCCCTCCACTTT.

The V and J genes are TRBV29-1 and TRBJ1-2; a weak D match, TRBD1 (5 bases). Germline V gene lookup returns CDR1 SQVTM and CDR2 ANQGSEA. The V and J ends lost 6 bases and 2 bases respectively, with 7 bases between them. The CDR3 contains 11 residues. The CDR3 is CSVEGNYGYTF. The DNA of the CDR3 is TGCAGCGTGGAGGGGAACTATGGCTACACCTTC.

The CDR3 reads CATSRDVMGGNTIYF. The CDR3 nucleotides are TGTGCCACCAGCAGAGACGTTATGGGCGGAAACACCATATATTTT. The rearrangement links TRBV15 to TRBJ1-3; no firm D call. CDR3 length: 15 residues. The germline CDR1 and CDR2 sequences are LNHNV and YYDKDF (reference sequence). The ends were cut back, 0 bases at V and 4 bases at J, with 10 bases in the middle.

The rearrangement joins TRBV5-6 to TRBJ2-1; TRBD1 is a possible D gene (7 bases). Germline V gene sequence: CDR1 SGHDT, CDR2 YYEEEE. This CDR3 has 14 amino acids. Trimming removed 1 base from V and 9 bases from J, with 14 bases in between. The CDR3 region is CASSLLQGGREQFF. Here the CDR3 DNA reads TGTGCCAGCAGCTTGTTGCAGGGGGGTCGTGAGCAGTTCTTC.

The chain has TRBV5-6 and TRBJ2-3; 8 bases map to TRBD2. V lost 7 bases to trimming and J lost 1 base; unmatched junction nucleotides: 5. CDR3 length: 14 amino acids. CDR1 and CDR2 from the germline V gene are SGHDT and YYEEEE. The CDR3 sequence: CASFSAGGTDTQYF. CDR3 DNA sequence: TGTGCCAGCTTTTCAGCGGGGGGCACAGATACGCAGTATTTT.

The CDR3 here is CASSPRGMNTGELFF. The CDR3 DNA reads TGTGCCAGCAGTCCCCGAGGGATGAACACCGGGGAGCTGTTTTTT. The rearrangement joins TRBV6-4 to TRBJ2-2; D possibly corresponds to TRBD2 (5 bases). The V end lost 5 bases, the J end lost 1 base, and 11 bases lay between the germline ends. This CDR3 comprises 15 residues. Germline V gene data show CDR1 as MRHNA and CDR2 as SNTAGT.

The V call is TRBV5-6, the J call TRBJ2-7; D perhaps matches TRBD2 (5 bases). The CDR3 length is 13 residues. Deletions cut 0 bases from V and 4 bases from J, with 8 bases between. Germline CDR1 reads SGHDT; CDR2 reads YYEEEE. The CDR3 is CASSLAGSYEQYF. The CDR3 DNA reads as TGTGCCAGCAGCTTGGCGGGATCGTACGAGCAGTACTTC.

J is TRBJ2-1 and V is TRBV6-5; 8 nucleotides align to TRBD1. The CDR3 length is 14 residues. Germline CDR1 MNHEY, CDR2 SVGAGI. Trimming cost V 6 bases and J 4 bases; bases outside gene matches: 5. The CDR3 region has the DNA TGTGCCAGCAGGCCGGACAGGGTGTACAATGAGCAGTTCTTC. This codes for CASRPDRVYNEQFF.

This chain connects TRBV19 to TRBJ2-7, with D possibly being TRBD2 (6 bases). Germline V gene data show CDR1 as LNHDA and CDR2 as SQIVND (reference sequence). The CDR3 covers 12 residues. V dropped 6 bases and J dropped 6 bases, with 12 bases sitting between them. CDR3 DNA sequence: TGTGCCAGTAGGTACGGGGGAGGCGAGCAGTACTTC. Translating gives CASRYGGGEQYF.

The CDR3 nucleotides read TGTGCCAGCAGCCAAACCGGGACAGCGCTCGGGGAGCTGTTTTTT. Amino acid sequence: CASSQTGTALGELFF. The chain uses TRBV4-2 and TRBJ2-2; 7 bases map to TRBD1. Germline V gives CDR1 LGHNA, CDR2 YNFKEQ. The CDR3 runs 15 residues. Unmatched junction bases numbered 7, after V lost 2 bases and J lost 7 bases.

The chain uses TRBV11-3 and TRBJ2-5; D not certain. V was shortened by 5 bases and J by 2 bases, with 15 bases between the two germline ends. Germline V gene sequence: CDR1 SGHNT, CDR2 YENEEA. The CDR3 loop spans 15 amino acids. This CDR3 is CASSVLWRDQETQYF. The CDR3 bases are TGTGCCAGCAGCGTCCTCTGGAGAGATCAAGAGACCCAGTACTTC.

This clone has just one count. This chain joins TRBV5-5 and TRBJ2-7; 8 nucleotides match TRBD1. Germline CDR1 is SGHKS and CDR2 is YYEKEE (reference sequence). J gave up 3 bases and V 3 bases, and 8 bases lay outside the gene matches. The CDR3 length is 15 residues. This CDR3 is CASSSPDRDLYEQYF. The CDR3 region has the DNA TGTGCCAGCAGCTCACCGGACAGGGACCTCTACGAGCAGTACTTC. The full variable domain, in which reference TRBV5-5 and TRBJ2-7 provide the parts outside the CDR3, is DAGVTQSPTHLIKTRGQQVTLRCSPISGHKSVSWYQQVLGQGPQFIFQYYEKEERGRGNFPDRFSARQFPNYSSELNVNALLLGDSALYLCASSSPDRDLYEQYFGPGTRLTVT.

V is TRBV7-2 and J is TRBJ1-1; a possible D gene is TRBD1 (5 bases). Trimming took off 6 bases at V and 5 bases at J, with 13 bases between the two ends. This CDR3 spans 13 amino acids. The V gene's germline CDR1 is SGHTA and CDR2 FQGNSA. The CDR3 nucleotides are TGTGCCAGCAGACCGGACCGGGGGACTGAAGCTTTCTTT. It codes for CASRPDRGTEAFF.

The rearrangement links TRBV29-1 to TRBJ2-6, with 7 bases that match TRBD1. V gave up 3 bases and J gave up 0 bases; unmatched junction bases: 5. Germline lookup yields CDR1 SQVTM and CDR2 ANQGSEA. The CDR3 runs 16 residues. The CDR3 loop reads CSVDRGLSSGANVLTF. CDR3 in DNA: TGCAGCGTTGATAGGGGGCTTAGCTCTGGGGCCAACGTCCTGACTTTC.

The V gene is TRBV6-5, the J gene TRBJ1-4, with 7 bases identical to TRBD1. The CDR3 loop spans 15 amino acids. J lost 4 bases, V lost 10 bases, and 12 bases had no gene match. Germline lookup yields CDR1 MNHEY and CDR2 SVGAGI. CDR3: CATSATRQGNEKLFF. Here the CDR3 DNA reads TGTGCCACCTCTGCCACCCGACAGGGTAATGAAAAACTGTTTTTT.

The genes are TRBV7-9 and TRBJ2-5, with D tentatively TRBD2 (6 bases). Germline V gives CDR1 SEHNR, CDR2 FQNEAQ (reference sequence). V shed 5 bases and J shed 1 base, with 17 bases lying between them. The CDR3 spans 16 residues. The CDR3 is CASSQMLRGSQETQYF. The CDR3 region has the DNA TGTGCCAGCAGCCAAATGTTACGGGGGAGCCAAGAGACCCAGTACTTC.

This sequence joins TRBV4-1 and TRBJ1-5, with D possibly being TRBD1 (6 bases). Trimming removed 4 bases at V and 0 bases at J, with 19 bases between. This CDR3 spans 18 amino acids. Germline V CDR1 and CDR2: MGHRA, YSYEKL. The CDR3 coding sequence is TGCGCCAGCAGCCGAGGCGGGGGGGCAGGGGATAGCAATCAGCCCCAGCATTTT. It codes for CASSRGGGAGDSNQPQHF.

The chain combines TRBV6-6 with TRBJ2-5; TRBD1 aligns across 8 bases. CDR1 and CDR2 from the germline V gene are MNHNY and SVGAGI (reference sequence). Losses at the gene ends were 0 bases for V and 4 bases for J; bases not matched to a gene: 4. CDR3 length: 15 residues. CDR3 residues: CASSYSGTGRETQYF. The CDR3 DNA reads TGTGCCAGCAGTTACTCAGGGACAGGACGAGAGACCCAGTACTTC.

V usage is TRBV11-2 and J usage is TRBJ2-1; 8 nucleotides align to TRBD2. V was clipped by 2 bases and J by 10 bases; unmatched bases: 10. The CDR3 has 15 residues. Per germline, CDR1 SGHAT and CDR2 FQNNGV. CDR3: CASSLQLAVAAEQFF. For the CDR3, the DNA is TGTGCCAGCAGCTTACAACTAGCGGTGGCGGCCGAGCAGTTCTTC.

The CDR3, as DNA: TGTGCCAGCAGCGTAGGGCCCAAACAGGGGGCCGTGAACACCGGGGAGCTGTTTTTT. Its translation is CASSVGPKQGAVNTGELFF. The J gene is TRBJ2-2, the V gene TRBV9; TRBD1 matches 9 bases. With 0 bases clipped from V and 1 base from J, the junction kept 10 bases outside the gene matches. Looked up from germline, CDR1 is SGDLS and CDR2 is YYNGEE. There are 19 residues in the CDR3.

The CDR3 sequence: CASSVDVSSYNEQFF. CDR3 sequence (DNA): TGTGCCAGCAGCGTAGATGTCAGTTCCTACAATGAGCAGTTCTTC. This chain uses TRBV9 with TRBJ2-1, with D hard to call. From germline, CDR1 is SGDLS and CDR2 YYNGEE. The CDR3 has 15 residues. The V end was cut by 0 bases, the J end by 1 base, with 8 bases between.

V is TRBV24-1 and J is TRBJ2-1; 7 nucleotides agree with TRBD2. From germline, CDR1 is KGHDR and CDR2 SFDVKD. Trimming at V came to 6 bases and at J to 2 bases, leaving 6 bases not matched to a gene. This CDR3 spans 15 amino acids. The CDR3 nucleotides are TGTGCCACCAGTCGCCCTAGCGGTACCTACAATGAGCAGTTCTTC. It yields the protein CATSRPSGTYNEQFF.

The V call is TRBV5-1, the J call TRBJ2-4, with D possibly being TRBD1 (5 bases). The germline V gene has CDR1 SGHRS and CDR2 YFSETQ. The CDR3 contains 15 residues. V was pared by 5 bases and J by 0 bases, with 12 bases between. The DNA for the CDR3 is TGCGCCAGCAGTCGCGGACAACAAGCCAAAAACATTCAGTACTTC. It translates to CASSRGQQAKNIQYF.

The J gene is TRBJ1-1, the V gene TRBV14, with 11 bases lining up with TRBD1. CDR3 length equals 15 residues. V lost 3 bases and J lost 4; bases outside the gene matches: 4. Germline CDR1 reads SGHDN; CDR2 reads FVKESK. CDR3 sequence: CASSQVGQGGTEAFF. CDR3 DNA sequence: TGTGCCAGCAGCCAGGTGGGACAGGGGGGCACTGAAGCTTTCTTT.

The chain links TRBV5-1 to TRBJ2-3, with 9 bases aligning to TRBD1. With 0 bases clipped from V and 5 bases from J, the junction kept 10 bases outside the gene matches. This CDR3 is 17 amino acids long. The germline gives CDR1 SGHRS, CDR2 YFSETQ. As DNA, the CDR3 is TGCGCCAGCAGCTTGGGGGACAGGGCGGATTATGGAGATACGCAGTATTTT. This translates into CASSLGDRADYGDTQYF.

Points on this clone: The identical CDR3 is also encoded by other nucleotide sequences in the sample. V gene TRBV3-1 (or the pseudogene TRBV3-2) combines with J gene TRBJ1-2, with a weak D call TRBD1 (6 bases). The V gene lost 1 base and the J gene lost 8 bases, with 11 bases spanning the gap. Germline V gives CDR1 LGHDT, CDR2 YNNKEL (reference sequence). This CDR3 spans 13 amino acids. CDR3 residues: CASSQGQGRGYTF. CDR3 coding DNA: TGTGCCAGCAGCCAAGGGCAGGGGCGAGGCTACACCTTC.